These T cell receptor beta chains were read from a single sample in a study of blood T cell repertoires in COVID-19. Sequenced by immunoSEQ multiplex PCR; TCRdb stores in-frame clones only, minus some. The data contain about 100,000 clones, around 88% of them singletons. Sequences were obtained from peripheral blood. Source of these receptors: a human donor in a cohort sampled during active COVID-19. CDR3s include the opening cysteine and the closing phenylalanine or tryptophan. The D gene is left open where the match is weak. Rows may omit the clone size; those that give it use once, few, many or a size class.

d_gene: -
abundance: -
v_gene: TRBV5-1
j_gene: TRBJ2-7
CDR3aa: CASSTDTPYEQYF
CDR3nt: TGCGCCAGCAGCACAGATACTCCCTACGAGCAGTACTTC

d_gene: -
abundance: few
v_gene: TRBV12-3/TRBV12-4
j_gene: TRBJ2-1
CDR3aa: CASSQNLRNEQFF
CDR3nt: TGTGCCAGCAGCCAAAACCTGCGGAATGAGCAGTTCTTC

d_gene: -
abundance: -
v_gene: TRBV7-2
j_gene: TRBJ1-2
CDR3aa: CASSLTGSYYGYTF
CDR3nt: TGTGCCAGCAGCTTAACAGGATCCTACTATGGCTACACCTTC

d_gene: -
abundance: once
v_gene: TRBV5-1
j_gene: TRBJ2-7
CDR3aa: CASSFTRGEQYF
CDR3nt: TGCGCCAGCAGCTTTACTAGAGGCGAGCAGTACTTC

d_gene: -
abundance: -
v_gene: TRBV15
j_gene: TRBJ2-7
CDR3aa: CATSRERGISSYEQYF
CDR3nt: TGTGCCACCAGCAGAGAGAGAGGGATATCCTCCTACGAGCAGTACTTC

d_gene: TRBD1
abundance: -
v_gene: TRBV10-3
j_gene: TRBJ1-6
CDR3aa: CAISKNGQGDSPLHF
CDR3nt: TGTGCCATCAGTAAAAACGGGCAGGGGGATTCACCCCTCCACTTT

d_gene: -
abundance: -
v_gene: TRBV10-1
j_gene: TRBJ2-7
CDR3aa: CASSESQGLHEQYF
CDR3nt: TGCGCCAGCAGTGAGTCTCAGGGGTTGCACGAGCAGTACTTC

d_gene: -
abundance: -
v_gene: TRBV4-3
j_gene: TRBJ2-7
CDR3aa: CASSQDRGFYEQYF
CDR3nt: TGCGCCAGCAGCCAAGATCGGGGGTTCTACGAGCAGTACTTC

d_gene: -
abundance: -
v_gene: TRBV29-1
j_gene: TRBJ2-5
CDR3aa: CSGKPGNQETQYF
CDR3nt: TGCAGCGGTAAACCGGGAAACCAAGAGACCCAGTACTTC

d_gene: -
abundance: -
v_gene: TRBV6-1
j_gene: TRBJ2-3
CDR3aa: CASSEWWRGTDTQYF
CDR3nt: TGTGCCAGCAGTGAATGGTGGCGGGGCACAGATACGCAGTATTTT

d_gene: -
abundance: -
v_gene: TRBV27
j_gene: TRBJ2-5
CDR3aa: CASSLFRGETQYF
CDR3nt: TGTGCCAGCAGTTTATTTAGGGGAGAGACCCAGTACTTC

d_gene: TRBD2
abundance: -
v_gene: TRBV3-1/TRBV3-2
j_gene: TRBJ2-1
CDR3aa: CASSRGLAGGLPQFF
CDR3nt: TGTGCCAGCAGCCGGGGACTAGCGGGAGGATTGCCGCAGTTCTTC

d_gene: -
abundance: -
v_gene: TRBV2
j_gene: TRBJ2-7
CDR3aa: CASRANGGTAYEQYF
CDR3nt: TGTGCCAGCAGAGCTAATGGCGGGACCGCCTACGAGCAGTACTTC

d_gene: TRBD1
abundance: -
v_gene: TRBV28
j_gene: TRBJ2-2
CDR3aa: CASAGPRSGTGFSTGELFF
CDR3nt: TGTGCCAGCGCCGGGCCGCGATCCGGGACAGGGTTTTCAACCGGGGAGCTGTTTTTT

d_gene: -
abundance: -
v_gene: TRBV11-2
j_gene: TRBJ1-6
CDR3aa: CASSLDPAYNSPLHF
CDR3nt: TGTGCCAGCAGCTTAGATCCTGCCTATAATTCACCCCTCCACTTT

d_gene: TRBD2
abundance: -
v_gene: TRBV27
j_gene: TRBJ2-7
CDR3aa: CATMGLGERYEQYF
CDR3nt: TGTGCCACCATGGGACTAGGGGAACGCTACGAGCAGTACTTC

d_gene: -
abundance: -
v_gene: TRBV27
j_gene: TRBJ2-7
CDR3aa: CASSFIPARYRYEQYF
CDR3nt: TGTGCCAGCAGTTTTATCCCCGCCCGGTACCGTTACGAGCAGTACTTC

d_gene: -
abundance: -
v_gene: TRBV11-2
j_gene: TRBJ2-1
CDR3aa: CASRFEVGQFF
CDR3nt: TGTGCCAGCAGGTTTGAGGTTGGGCAGTTCTTC

d_gene: -
abundance: -
v_gene: TRBV7-9
j_gene: TRBJ2-5
CDR3aa: CASNQYGSLGETQYF
CDR3nt: TGTGCCAGCAACCAGTACGGGAGTCTCGGAGAGACCCAGTACTTC

d_gene: TRBD2
abundance: -
v_gene: TRBV6-2/TRBV6-3
j_gene: TRBJ2-7
CDR3aa: CASSSLTSGRVRSPYEQYF
CDR3nt: TGTGCCAGCAGTTCTCTGACTAGCGGGAGGGTCCGGTCCCCCTACGAGCAGTACTTC

d_gene: -
abundance: -
v_gene: TRBV5-6
j_gene: TRBJ1-2
CDR3aa: CASSSPDRYYGYTF
CDR3nt: TGTGCCAGCAGCTCCCCGGACAGATACTATGGCTACACCTTC

d_gene: -
abundance: -
v_gene: TRBV9
j_gene: TRBJ1-3
CDR3aa: CASSRPGGIHSGNTIYF
CDR3nt: TGTGCCAGCAGCCGCCCCGGGGGAATTCACTCTGGAAACACCATATATTTT

d_gene: TRBD1
abundance: few
v_gene: TRBV6-5
j_gene: TRBJ2-3
CDR3aa: CASRLDRVGADTQYF
CDR3nt: TGTGCCAGCAGGCTAGACAGGGTGGGCGCAGATACGCAGTATTTT

d_gene: TRBD2
abundance: -
v_gene: TRBV28
j_gene: TRBJ2-7
CDR3aa: CASSSPGLAGVARYEQYF
CDR3nt: TGTGCCAGCAGTTCACCGGGACTAGCGGGAGTAGCCCGCTACGAGCAGTACTTC

d_gene: TRBD2
abundance: once
v_gene: TRBV5-4
j_gene: TRBJ2-7
CDR3aa: CASSSIAGGHYEQYF
CDR3nt: TGTGCCAGCAGCTCAATAGCGGGGGGCCACTACGAGCAGTACTTC

d_gene: -
abundance: -
v_gene: TRBV11-2
j_gene: TRBJ1-1
CDR3aa: CASSLGWGYPEAFF
CDR3nt: TGTGCCAGCAGCTTAGGATGGGGCTACCCTGAAGCTTTCTTT

d_gene: -
abundance: medium-sized
v_gene: TRBV3-1/TRBV3-2
j_gene: TRBJ2-3
CDR3aa: CASSPLPFTDTQYF
CDR3nt: TGTGCCAGCAGCCCGCTACCGTTCACAGATACGCAGTATTTT

d_gene: TRBD1
abundance: -
v_gene: TRBV6-4
j_gene: TRBJ2-3
CDR3aa: CASSSGTGSTDTQYF
CDR3nt: TGTGCCAGCAGCTCCGGGACAGGGAGCACAGATACGCAGTATTTT

d_gene: -
abundance: -
v_gene: TRBV18
j_gene: TRBJ1-6
CDR3aa: CASSPLASQAHSPLHF
CDR3nt: TGTGCCAGCTCACCACTGGCTTCCCAGGCACATTCACCCCTCCACTTT

d_gene: -
abundance: -
v_gene: TRBV19
j_gene: TRBJ1-5
CDR3aa: CASSQAAEGNQPQHF
CDR3nt: TGTGCCAGTAGTCAGGCCGCGGAGGGCAATCAGCCCCAGCATTTT

d_gene: -
abundance: -
v_gene: TRBV11-2
j_gene: TRBJ2-3
CDR3aa: CASSLLRGRDTQYF
CDR3nt: TGTGCCAGCAGCTTACTTCGGGGTAGAGATACGCAGTATTTT